These 24 T cell receptor beta chains were sequenced from one sample in a study of blood T cell repertoires in COVID-19. The repertoire was sequenced with immunoSEQ multiplex PCR; TCRdb's copy has only in-frame clones and lacks some. Of around 320,000 clones listed, about nine tenths are singletons. Sequenced: peripheral blood. These receptors all stem from a man aged 18 to 29 with active or convalescent COVID-19.

The chain combines TRBV27 with TRBJ1-2, with 7 bases matching TRBD1. Per germline, CDR1 MNHEY and CDR2 SMNVEV (reference sequence). The trim removed 6 bases at V and 3 bases at J, leaving 13 bases unmatched. The CDR3 is 16 amino acids. CDR3 DNA sequence: TGTGCCAGCAGCATAGACCCGGGACAGACATACTATGGCTACACCTTC. This sequence encodes CASSIDPGQTYYGYTF.

The chain couples TRBV19 to TRBJ2-7; no clear D. The V end lost 3 bases, the J end lost 2 bases, and 8 bases lay between the germline ends. The CDR3 spans 13 residues. Germline V lookup: CDR1 LNHDA, CDR2 SQIVND (reference sequence). The CDR3 loop is CASSMALTYEQYF. The CDR3 region has the DNA TGTGCCAGTAGTATGGCCCTCACCTACGAGCAGTACTTC.

This clone has just a few counts. The chain uses TRBV5-1 and TRBJ2-1, with 8 bases lining up with TRBD2. V was pared by 3 bases and J by 1 base, with 6 bases of the junction left unmatched. Germline V lookup: CDR1 SGHRS, CDR2 YFSETQ. The CDR3 contains 16 residues. The CDR3 sequence: CASSWAAGVSYNEQFF. The CDR3 DNA sequence: TGCGCCAGCAGCTGGGCAGCGGGGGTTTCCTACAATGAGCAGTTCTTC.

This chain connects TRBV27 to TRBJ1-1; D call uncertain. The CDR3 sequence is 15 residues long. Germline V gene sequence: CDR1 MNHEY, CDR2 SMNVEV (reference sequence). Deletions cut 3 bases from V and 6 bases from J, with 17 bases between. The CDR3 here is CASSFILGGGSEAFF. DNA for the CDR3: TGTGCCAGCAGTTTTATATTGGGAGGCGGGTCTGAAGCTTTCTTT.

This chain connects TRBV3-1 (or the pseudogene TRBV3-2) to TRBJ2-2; 7 positions match TRBD2. Per the germline V gene, CDR1 is LGHDT and CDR2 is YNNKEL (reference sequence). Trimming cost V 4 bases and J 6 bases; bases outside gene matches: 11. The CDR3 is 16 residues long. The CDR3 region has the DNA TGTGCCAGCAGCCTCCTCCTGGGAGGGGAGGCCGGGGAGCTGTTTTTT. It is translated as CASSLLLGGEAGELFF.

V gene TRBV7-2 combines with J gene TRBJ2-3; 10 bases map to TRBD2. Germline-derived CDR1 and CDR2 are SGHTA and FQGNSA. The CDR3 runs 18 residues. With 0 bases clipped from V and 4 bases from J, the junction kept 10 bases outside the gene matches. The CDR3 is CASSLAVRVAGGADTQYF. CDR3 DNA sequence: TGTGCCAGCAGCTTAGCGGTTAGGGTAGCGGGAGGCGCAGATACGCAGTATTTT.

The chain joins TRBV5-4 to TRBJ2-7, with 9 bases identical to TRBD2. Per the germline V gene, CDR1 is SGHNT and CDR2 is YYREEE (reference sequence). The V and J ends lost 4 bases and 4 bases, in that order; junction bases with no gene match: 9. This CDR3 is 15 amino acids long. The CDR3 bases are TGTGCCAGCAGCGCCCGACTAGCGGATGCTTACGAGCAGTACTTC. As protein: CASSARLADAYEQYF.

Here the CDR3 reads CASSLPEGAYEKLFF. CDR3 nucleotides: TGTGCCAGCAGCCTCCCTGAGGGGGCTTATGAAAAACTGTTTTTT. The chain has TRBV3-1 (or the pseudogene TRBV3-2) and TRBJ1-4, with 7 bases lining up with TRBD1. With V trimmed by 4 bases and J by 6 bases, 8 bases remained unmatched. The CDR3 covers 15 residues. The germline V gene has CDR1 LGHDT and CDR2 YNNKEL (reference sequence).

The V call is TRBV28, the J call TRBJ2-7, with TRBD2 identical over 7 bases. V dropped 5 bases and J dropped 4; count of bases not matched to a gene: 14. Germline CDR1 is MDHEN and CDR2 is SYDVKM. The CDR3 is 16 amino acids. The CDR3 nucleotides are TGTGCCAGCAGTAGAGACAGTCGGGACTATACGTACGAGCAGTACTTC. Its translation: CASSRDSRDYTYEQYF.

This clone was counted a single time. CDR3 DNA sequence: TGTGCCAGCAGTTTGCAGACAGGGGGCACTCAGCCCCAGCATTTT. Protein product: CASSLQTGGTQPQHF. This chain links TRBV28 with TRBJ1-5; TRBD1 agrees at 10 bases. Germline V CDR1 and CDR2: MDHEN, SYDVKM. J was trimmed by 6 bases and V by 3 bases; bases with no gene match: 5. The CDR3 covers 15 residues.

The chain couples TRBV21-1 to TRBJ2-7; the D call TRBD2 from the table was never checked on the DNA. TRBV21-1 is reported as a pseudogene. CDR3 length: 18 residues. The DNA for the CDR3 is TGTGCCAGCAGCCTTGGGGTGTTAGCGGGAGTTAGTCCCTACGAGCAGTACTTC. This gives the protein CASSLGVLAGVSPYEQYF.

The V call is TRBV6-5, the J call TRBJ1-2; 7 bases map to TRBD1. V shed 5 bases and J 6 bases; nucleotides not matched to a gene: 12. The CDR3 runs to 15 residues. CDR1 is MNHEY, CDR2 SVGAGI, per germline. The CDR3 nucleotides are TGTGCCAGCAGTCCAAATACAGGGGATTTCGATGGCTACACCTTC. Translation gives CASSPNTGDFDGYTF.

As DNA, the CDR3 is TGTGCCAGCAGCCCGCGGGGAATAACGGGGTATGGAAACATTCAGTACTTC. It specifies CASSPRGITGYGNIQYF. The chain carries TRBV13 and TRBJ2-4, with a tentative D call TRBD2 (6 bases). V was trimmed by 5 bases and J by 6 bases, leaving 23 bases between them. Germline CDR1 reads PRHDT; CDR2 reads FYEKMQ (reference sequence). The CDR3 is 17 amino acids. The whole variable domain, remainder taken from reference TRBV13 and TRBJ2-4, is AAGVIQSPRHLIKEKRETATLKCYPIPRHDTVYWYQQGPGQDPQFLISFYEKMQSDKGSIPDRFSAQQFSDYHSELNMSSLELGDSALYFCASSPRGITGYGNIQYFGAGTRLSVL.

V gene TRBV6-5 combines with J gene TRBJ2-7; 7 bases fit TRBD1. Germline V gene data show CDR1 as MNHEY and CDR2 as SVGAGI. The J segment lost 4 bases and the V segment lost 6 bases, leaving 6 bases of the junction unmatched. CDR3 size: 13 residues. CDR3 residues: CASRKTGMYEQYF. CDR3 DNA: TGTGCCAGCAGGAAGACAGGGATGTACGAGCAGTACTTC.

This clone occurred a few times. V is TRBV4-1 and J is TRBJ2-7; 12 positions match TRBD2. This CDR3 is built from 15 residues. The V gene end was trimmed by 3 bases and the J gene end by 1 base; junction bases not matched to a gene: 1. The germline gives CDR1 MGHRA, CDR2 YSYEKL. This CDR3 is CASSHTSGRSYEQYF. The CDR3 nucleotides are TGCGCCAGCAGCCATACTAGCGGGAGGTCCTACGAGCAGTACTTC.

The chain recombines TRBV27 with TRBJ2-2; 7 bases are a match to TRBD1. This CDR3 comprises 15 residues. CDR1 is MNHEY, CDR2 SMNVEV, per germline (reference sequence). Trimming at V came to 7 bases and at J to 5 bases, leaving 10 bases not matched to a gene. CDR3 DNA: TGTGCCAGCAAGTTCGGAACAGGGGAAACCGGGGAGCTGTTTTTT. Its translation is CASKFGTGETGELFF.

The CDR3 region is CASSFSSGEIYEQYF. The CDR3 DNA reads TGCGCCAGCAGCTTCTCTAGCGGGGAAATTTACGAGCAGTACTTC. This chain joins TRBV5-1 and TRBJ2-7, with TRBD2 matching over 9 bases. With 2 bases clipped from V and 4 bases from J, the junction kept 7 bases outside the gene matches. The germline V gene has CDR1 SGHRS and CDR2 YFSETQ. The CDR3 loop spans 15 amino acids.

V is TRBV7-9 and J is TRBJ1-5; 9 nucleotides agree with TRBD1. Germline CDR1 is SEHNR and CDR2 is FQNEAQ (reference sequence). This CDR3 comprises 14 residues. The V gene end was trimmed by 5 bases and the J gene end by 6 bases; junction bases not matched to a gene: 5. This chain's CDR3 is CASSRQGVSQPQHF. In DNA, the CDR3 is TGTGCCAGCAGCCGACAGGGGGTGAGTCAGCCCCAGCATTTT.

The chain joins TRBV27 to TRBJ1-1; D gene ambiguous. The V and J ends lost 3 bases and 3 bases respectively, with 11 bases between them. Germline loops: CDR1 MNHEY, CDR2 SMNVEV (reference sequence). This CDR3 contains 14 residues. The CDR3 nucleotides are TGTGCCAGCAGTTTTAAGAGATCGGACACTGAAGCTTTCTTT. The encoded protein is CASSFKRSDTEAFF.

This clone was seen just once. The chain links TRBV9 to TRBJ1-2, with a tentative D call TRBD1 (5 bases). The ends were cut back, 0 bases at V and 7 bases at J, with 10 bases in the middle. CDR1 and CDR2 from the germline V gene are SGDLS and YYNGEE. The CDR3 totals 13 residues. The chain's CDR3 is CASSVAGVSGYTF. The CDR3 coding sequence is TGTGCCAGCAGCGTAGCGGGGGTTTCTGGCTACACCTTC.

The gene calls are TRBV7-9 and TRBJ2-5, with 7 bases aligning to TRBD1. The CDR3 has 16 residues. Germline V gene sequence: CDR1 SEHNR, CDR2 FQNEAQ (reference sequence). The V and J ends lost 5 bases and 5 bases, in that order; junction bases with no gene match: 14. DNA for the CDR3: TGTGCCAGCAGCAAAAGACAGGGAGATTTTGAGGAGACCCAGTACTTC. Translated, it gives CASSKRQGDFEETQYF.

This sequence joins TRBV13 and TRBJ2-7, with 10 bases lining up with TRBD2. CDR1 and CDR2 from the germline V gene are PRHDT and FYEKMQ (reference sequence). The CDR3 is 14 amino acids. After removal of 5 bases from V and 4 bases from J, the junction contained 5 bases not matched to a gene. CDR3 coding DNA: TGTGCCAGCAGCCCAGCGGGGGGGCAATACGAGCAGTACTTC. Protein product: CASSPAGGQYEQYF.

The V gene is TRBV6-2 or TRBV6-3, the J gene TRBJ2-3; D perhaps matches TRBD2 (7 bases). The CDR3 length is 16 residues. Deletions cut 3 bases from V and 6 bases from J, with 19 bases between. Germline assignment: CDR1 MNHEY and CDR2 SVGEGT. The CDR3 DNA follows: TGTGCCAGCAGTTATTGGGGGGGGGCCGCCACGGATACGCAGTATTTT. It encodes CASSYWGGAATDTQYF.

The chain carries TRBV3-1 (or the pseudogene TRBV3-2) and TRBJ2-4; D remains ambiguous. V was trimmed by 0 bases and J by 6 bases, leaving 9 bases between them. Germline CDR1 is LGHDT and CDR2 is YNNKEL (reference sequence). The CDR3 covers 14 residues. CDR3 DNA: TGTGCCAGCAGCCAAGATTACTGGGCAAACATTCAGTACTTC. Its translation: CASSQDYWANIQYF.